This T cell receptor beta chain was sequenced for a study of T cell clonality in common variable immunodeficiency. Study findings and constraints: CVID subjects showed higher TCRbeta clonality than healthy controls. Common variable immunodeficiency TCR beta sequences reportedly had fewer deletions and N-nucleotide insertions. CVID subjects shared fewer TCRbeta clones than healthy controls did.

The V segment lost 1 base and the J segment 6 bases; nucleotides outside the gene matches: 7. This CDR3 has 17 amino acids. In germline, CDR1 is MNHNS, CDR2 SASEGT. This clone was recorded many times. The antigen is unknown. From the germline J gene comes the end of the CDR3, since the read stops 3 residues before it. The CVID group had 15 females and 30 or so males, mean age roughly 40. Control and CVID samples contributed equal amounts of genomic DNA. The table came from immunoSEQ multiplex PCR; TCRdb's copy has only in-frame clones and leaves some out. The repertoire has 25,000 to 30,000 clones, none seen only once; the ten largest take around 3.1%.

Input material: peripheral blood mononuclear cells. The TCR comes from a human donor with common variable immunodeficiency. The gene calls are TRBV6-1 and TRBJ2-1, with 12 bases aligning to TRBD2. CDR3: CASSEDPSGGAGNEQFF. CDR3 DNA (partial): TGTGCCAGCAGTGAAGATCCTAGCGGGGGGGCTGGCAATGAG.